This TCR beta chain was captured in a study of cytomegalovirus exposure and HLA in healthy donors. Study outcomes and limitations: For most subjects, TCR beta sequences were reported to predict HLA-A and HLA-B alleles with accuracy.

The study ran its PCR with 60 Vbeta and 13 Jbeta primers. Repertoires were generated with immunoSEQ multiplex PCR, while TCRdb's copy carries only in-frame clones and drops some. The table has roughly 59,000 clones, 65% to 70% seen once. A remark on this clone: Antigen specificity is unknown.

The receptor was isolated from a man between 35 and 55 years old in good health and CMV-seropositive. The sequenced material came from PBMCs.

CDR3 residues: CAIRTQTQETQYF. The CDR3 DNA follows: TGTGCCATCAGGACCCAGACTCAAGAGACCCAGTACTTC. The chain has TRBV10-3 and TRBJ2-5; D unresolved. The CDR3 covers 13 residues. Germline-derived CDR1 and CDR2 are ENHRY and SYGVKD. The V gene lost 6 bases and the J gene lost 2 bases, with 10 bases spanning the gap.